Below, 31 T cell receptor beta chains from the same sample are listed, as sequenced in a study. TCRdb recomputed calls from the RT-PCR reads with MiXCR, one row per CDR3 protein. Among 650,000 to 800,000 distinct CDR3 sequences listed, approximately 14% were seen once. Sequencing was done on a sample of memory CD4+ T cells from blood. Receptors were obtained from a female donor in good health, serving as a healthy control.

The chain recombines TRBV2 with TRBJ2-1; 8 bases are shared with TRBD2. This CDR3 is 16 amino acids long. The ends lost 0 bases at V and 5 bases at J; junction bases unmatched: 6. The germline gives CDR1 SNHLY, CDR2 FYNNEI. The CDR3 reads CASSEAGGRFDNEQFF. The CDR3 coding sequence is TGTGCCAGCAGTGAAGCAGGCGGGAGGTTCGACAATGAGCAGTTCTTC.

This clonotype came up a few times. The chain uses TRBV4-1 and TRBJ1-2, with D maybe TRBD1 (5 bases). The CDR3 loop spans 17 amino acids. V lost 1 base and J 0 bases, leaving 15 bases between the germline ends. Germline V gene data show CDR1 as MGHRA and CDR2 as YSYEKL. In DNA form, the CDR3 reads TGCGCCAGCAGCCAAGTGGATATGGGGCTTACTAACTATGGCTACACCTTC. Protein sequence: CASSQVDMGLTNYGYTF.

This clonotype came up many times. The chain combines TRBV9 with TRBJ2-5, with 7 bases matching TRBD2. CDR1 SGDLS and CDR2 YYNGEE come from the germline V gene. Losses at the gene ends were 6 bases for V and 4 bases for J; bases not matched to a gene: 9. The CDR3 spans 14 residues. The CDR3 DNA follows: TGTGCCAGCACCCCTACCTCTAGCGGAGAGACCCAGTACTTC. It specifies CASTPTSSGETQYF.

CDR3 amino acids: CASSIGGKTGFQFF. The DNA of the CDR3 is TGTGCCAGTAGTATAGGGGGGAAGACTGGTTTTCAGTTCTTC. This sequence joins TRBV19 and TRBJ2-1; the D gene could be TRBD1 or TRBD2 (5 bases each). The V and J ends lost 1 base and 13 bases respectively, with 17 bases between them. The CDR3 runs to 14 residues. In germline, CDR1 is LNHDA, CDR2 SQIVND (reference sequence).

This clonotype was counted at least ten times. The chain employs TRBV12-3 or TRBV12-4 and TRBJ2-7, with 10 bases lining up with TRBD1. This CDR3 contains 14 residues. V shed 7 bases and J 4 bases; nucleotides not matched to a gene: 7. CDR3 sequence reads: CASKRGQGWYEQYF. For the CDR3, the DNA is TGTGCCAGCAAAAGGGGACAGGGGTGGTACGAGCAGTACTTC.

This clonotype occurred a few times. The J gene is TRBJ2-2, the V gene TRBV20-1, with 9 nucleotides matching TRBD2. This CDR3 is built from 15 residues. CDR1 and CDR2 (germline): DFQATT, SNEGSKA (reference sequence). V lost 2 bases and J lost 5; bases outside the gene matches: 6. The chain's CDR3 is CSARNQGLATGELFF. For the CDR3, the DNA is TGCAGTGCTAGAAATCAAGGACTAGCGACCGGGGAGCTGTTTTTT.

The rearrangement uses TRBV6-5 and TRBJ1-1; no firm D call. V lost 0 bases, J lost 5 bases, and 13 bases lay in between. Germline V gives CDR1 MNHEY, CDR2 SVGAGI. The CDR3 is 15 amino acids. In nucleotides, the CDR3 is TGTGCCAGCAGTTACTCTGGCAGAAGTAGGACTGAAGCTTTCTTT. Amino acids: CASSYSGRSRTEAFF.

The chain has TRBV7-2 and TRBJ2-1; no firm D call. Trimming pared 3 bases from V and 0 bases from J, leaving 12 bases between. The CDR3 consists of 16 residues. The germline CDR1 and CDR2 sequences are SGHTA and FQGNSA. DNA of the CDR3: TGTGCCAGCAGCTTCCGCAGCCTTAGCTCCTACAATGAGCAGTTCTTC. As protein: CASSFRSLSSYNEQFF.

The V call is TRBV27, the J call TRBJ2-2, with D maybe TRBD2 (6 bases). In germline, CDR1 is MNHEY, CDR2 SMNVEV (reference sequence). V was cut by 6 bases and J by 8 bases, with 19 bases left in between. The CDR3 is 15 amino acids. The CDR3 loop reads CASRGRVEGLGELFF. CDR3 DNA: TGTGCCAGCAGGGGCAGGGTTGAGGGACTGGGGGAGCTGTTTTTT.

This clonotype was detected only a few times. This chain joins TRBV9 and TRBJ2-7; the D gene is possibly TRBD1 (6 bases). Trimming took off 3 bases at V and 1 base at J, with 17 bases between the two ends. The CDR3 covers 16 residues. The germline V gene has CDR1 SGDLS and CDR2 YYNGEE. The DNA for the CDR3 is TGTGCCAGCAGCGAGAGCTCGGACAGCCGTTCCTACGAGCAGTACTTC. This gives the protein CASSESSDSRSYEQYF.

At least ten counts were recorded for this clonotype. The chain uses TRBV20-1 and TRBJ2-7; 7 nucleotides agree with TRBD1. V shed 3 bases, J shed 6 bases, and the junction held 5 bases outside the gene matches. Germline values: CDR1 DFQATT, CDR2 SNEGSKA (reference sequence). This CDR3 region has 12 residues. CDR3 DNA sequence: TGCAGTGCTAGGACAGGGTCTCTCGAGCAGTACTTC. It is translated as CSARTGSLEQYF.

The chain uses TRBV7-9 and TRBJ1-6, with TRBD1 matching over 7 bases. This CDR3 spans 15 amino acids. Germline-derived CDR1 and CDR2 are SEHNR and FQNEAQ (reference sequence). CDR3 DNA sequence: TGTGCGGTAAACTTTAGACAGGGTGTTGGTTCACCCCTCCACTTT. The encoded protein is CAVNFRQGVGSPLHF.

The chain couples TRBV5-1 to TRBJ1-1; D is unclear. Trimming cost V 4 bases and J 0 bases, with 10 bases left between them. CDR3 size: 14 residues. Germline loops: CDR1 SGHRS, CDR2 YFSETQ. The CDR3 bases are TGCGCCAGCAGCCGGAACGATCTGAACACTGAAGCTTTCTTT. Protein product: CASSRNDLNTEAFF.

This clonotype came up many times. The chain uses TRBV20-1 and TRBJ2-3; D call uncertain. Germline loops: CDR1 DFQATT, CDR2 SNEGSKA (reference sequence). V dropped 0 bases and J dropped 9 bases, with 10 bases sitting between them. The CDR3 loop spans 12 amino acids. The CDR3 DNA reads TGCAGTGCTAGAGATCTCAGAGGAACGCAGTATTTT. It yields the protein CSARDLRGTQYF.

This clonotype was detected ten times or more. The DNA for the CDR3 is TGCGCCAGCAGCCTTACCCCAAACGGAGCCAGGGCAGATACGCAGTATTTT. It specifies CASSLTPNGARADTQYF. The J gene is TRBJ2-3, the V gene TRBV4-3; D is possibly TRBD1 (5 bases). The CDR3 is made up of 17 amino acids. Germline V gene lookup returns CDR1 LGHNA and CDR2 YSLEER. V lost 4 bases, J lost 4 bases, and 21 bases lay in between.

This clonotype was counted between two and nine times. CDR3 sequence (DNA): TGCAGTGCTAGACTGGAGACCAATCAGCCCCAGCATTTT. Encoded protein: CSARLETNQPQHF. The V gene is TRBV20-1, the J gene TRBJ1-5; D unclear. CDR3 length: 13 amino acids. Germline V gene lookup returns CDR1 DFQATT and CDR2 SNEGSKA (reference sequence). Trimming pared 2 bases from V and 3 bases from J, leaving 8 bases between.

This clonotype was observed a few times. The chain carries TRBV6-5 and TRBJ1-1; the match to TRBD1 covers 7 bases. Trimming took 1 base from V and 5 from J; bases not matched to a gene: 4. The germline gives CDR1 MNHEY, CDR2 SVGAGI. This CDR3 contains 14 residues. The CDR3 is CASSYLQGRTEAFF. Here the CDR3 DNA reads TGTGCCAGCAGTTACTTACAGGGGCGGACTGAAGCTTTCTTT.

The table lists this clonotype with many counts. The J gene is TRBJ1-6, the V gene TRBV12-3 or TRBV12-4; D might be TRBD1 (5 bases). This CDR3 comprises 13 residues. Trimming pared 7 bases from V and 6 bases from J, leaving 10 bases between. DNA of the CDR3: TGTGCCAGCAAGGGGACGGCTAATTCACCCCTCCACTTT. The encoded protein is CASKGTANSPLHF.

This clonotype was detected a few times. The chain recombines TRBV7-7 with TRBJ2-4; TRBD1 matches 7 bases. The germline CDR1 and CDR2 sequences are SSHAT and FNYEAQ (reference sequence). V gave up 5 bases and J gave up 8 bases; unmatched junction bases: 6. CDR3 size: 13 residues. The CDR3 is CASSMRQGDIQYF. Here the CDR3 DNA reads TGTGCCAGCAGCATGCGACAGGGAGACATTCAGTACTTC.

The chain is built from TRBV20-1 and TRBJ2-7, with 11 bases aligning to TRBD2. Germline V lookup: CDR1 DFQATT, CDR2 SNEGSKA (reference sequence). The CDR3 consists of 16 residues. J gave up 3 bases and V 3 bases, and 10 bases lay outside the gene matches. The CDR3 DNA reads as TGCAGTGCTAGTTTTTCTAGCGGGAGGCCGTTCTACGAGCAGTACTTC. It is translated as CSASFSSGRPFYEQYF.

This clonotype was recorded a few times. The chain carries TRBV6-6 and TRBJ1-5; D is possibly TRBD1 (5 bases). The V end was cut by 6 bases, the J end by 5 bases, with 14 bases between. Germline assignment: CDR1 MNHNY and CDR2 SVGAGI (reference sequence). The CDR3 is made up of 14 amino acids. The CDR3: CASRPGTLHQPQHF. The CDR3 DNA is TGTGCCAGCAGACCAGGGACCCTACATCAGCCCCAGCATTTT.

The genes are TRBV7-2 and TRBJ2-5; 8 bases map to TRBD2. V lost 6 bases and J lost 4; bases outside the gene matches: 7. In germline, CDR1 is SGHTA, CDR2 FQGNSA. This CDR3 is built from 14 residues. In nucleotides, the CDR3 is TGTGCCAGCAGACCCCGGGAGGGATCAGAGACCCAGTACTTC. This sequence encodes CASRPREGSETQYF.

This clonotype was seen repeatedly, ten times or more. This chain joins TRBV3-1 and TRBJ1-1; 7 bases align to TRBD1. V lost 3 bases, J lost 1 base, and 5 bases stayed unmatched. CDR3 length: 15 amino acids. Per germline, CDR1 LGHDT and CDR2 YNNKEL (reference sequence). The CDR3 spells CASSHPQGQNTEAFF. In DNA, the CDR3 is TGTGCCAGCAGCCACCCACAGGGGCAGAACACTGAAGCTTTCTTT.

Ten or more counts support this clonotype. The CDR3 nucleotides read TGTGCCAGCAGTTTAACCAGGGGTACAGCGGGAGGGATGTGGAATGAGCAGTTCTTC. Amino acids: CASSLTRGTAGGMWNEQFF. V gene TRBV12-3 or TRBV12-4 combines with J gene TRBJ2-1, with 10 bases fitting TRBD2. J gave up 7 bases and V 2 bases, and 17 bases lay outside the gene matches. This CDR3 region has 19 residues.

This clonotype was detected many times. The rearrangement uses TRBV12-3 or TRBV12-4 and TRBJ2-1; D uncertain. This CDR3 is built from 12 residues. V was trimmed by 3 bases and J by 10 bases, leaving 10 bases between them. CDR3 residues: CASSLHVGEQFF. The CDR3, as DNA: TGTGCCAGCAGTTTGCATGTTGGAGAGCAGTTCTTC.

Comments on this clonotype: A read error may explain this, as a much larger clone is one base away. The V and J genes are TRBV25-1 and TRBJ2-3; tentatively, D is TRBD1 or TRBD2 (5 bases each). CDR1 is MGHDK, CDR2 SYGVNS, per germline. The CDR3 has 14 amino acids. V was shortened by 3 bases and J by 2 bases, with 9 bases between the two germline ends. CDR3 in amino acids: CASSDHGTTDTQYF. CDR3 bases: TGTGCCAGCAGTGACCACGGGACCACAGATACGCAGTATTTT.

This clonotype was seen a few times. This rearrangement joins TRBV7-2 to TRBJ1-3; D is uncertain. Germline V gene sequence: CDR1 SGHTA, CDR2 FQGNSA. The V end lost 1 base, the J end lost 5 bases, and 9 bases lay between the germline ends. The CDR3 contains 14 residues. CDR3 region: CASSLDKGRNTIYF. In DNA, the CDR3 is TGTGCCAGCAGCTTAGATAAAGGGAGAAACACCATATATTTT.

This clonotype was picked up many times. V usage is TRBV7-2 and J usage is TRBJ2-7; TRBD1 aligns across 8 bases. CDR3 size: 15 residues. With V trimmed by 1 base and J by 5 bases, 7 bases remained unmatched. Germline values: CDR1 SGHTA, CDR2 FQGNSA. The CDR3 DNA follows: TGTGCCAGCAGCTTAGGGGGCAGGGGGCCGAACGAGCAGTACTTC. This gives the protein CASSLGGRGPNEQYF. Looking up the rest from reference TRBV7-2 and TRBJ2-7 gives the full variable domain: GAGVSQSPSNKVTEKGKDVELRCDPISGHTALYWYRQSLGQGLEFLIYFQGNSAPDKSGLPSDRFSAERTGGSVSTLTIQRTQQEDSAVYLCASSLGGRGPNEQYFGPGTRLTVT.

This clonotype was observed many times. The junction departs from germline at one end; a sequencing error may be responsible. This chain uses TRBV4-3 with TRBJ1-5; 7 bases are shared with TRBD1. The CDR3 loop spans 14 amino acids. Germline V gives CDR1 LGHNA, CDR2 YSLEER. This CDR3 reads CASSAGTVNQPQHF. The CDR3 nucleotides read TGTGCCAGCAGCGCGGGGACAGTCAATCAGCCCCAGCATTTT.

The V gene is TRBV15, the J gene TRBJ2-5, with TRBD2 as a possible D gene (6 bases). The CDR3 totals 14 residues. V lost 6 bases to trimming and J lost 1 base, with 12 bases between them. CDR1 is LNHNV, CDR2 YYDKDF, per germline (reference sequence). The CDR3 nucleotides are TGTGCCACCAGGCCGATGGGGGGCCAAGAGACCCAGTACTTC. Protein: CATRPMGGQETQYF.

This clonotype has ten or more counts. The chain couples TRBV7-2 to TRBJ2-1, with 8 bases lining up with TRBD2. Germline CDR1 and CDR2: SGHTA and FQGNSA. Unmatched junction bases numbered 9, after V lost 1 base and J lost 7 bases. This CDR3 has 16 residues. CDR3 DNA: TGTGCCAGCAGCTTAGAAGGGTGGGCGGGAGGAAATGAGCAGTTCTTC. Translated, it gives CASSLEGWAGGNEQFF.